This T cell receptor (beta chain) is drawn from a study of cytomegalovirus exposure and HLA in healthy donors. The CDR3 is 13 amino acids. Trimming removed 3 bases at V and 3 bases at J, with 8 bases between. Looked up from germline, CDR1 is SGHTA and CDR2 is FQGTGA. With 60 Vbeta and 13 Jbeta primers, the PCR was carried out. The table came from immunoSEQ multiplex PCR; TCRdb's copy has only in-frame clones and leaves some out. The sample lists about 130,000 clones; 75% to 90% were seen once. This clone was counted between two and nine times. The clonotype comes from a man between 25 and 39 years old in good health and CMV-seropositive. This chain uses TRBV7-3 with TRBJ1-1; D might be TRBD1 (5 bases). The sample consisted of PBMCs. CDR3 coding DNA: TGTGCCAGCAGCTTTGGGGGGTACACTGAAGCTTTCTTT. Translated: CASSFGGYTEAFF.